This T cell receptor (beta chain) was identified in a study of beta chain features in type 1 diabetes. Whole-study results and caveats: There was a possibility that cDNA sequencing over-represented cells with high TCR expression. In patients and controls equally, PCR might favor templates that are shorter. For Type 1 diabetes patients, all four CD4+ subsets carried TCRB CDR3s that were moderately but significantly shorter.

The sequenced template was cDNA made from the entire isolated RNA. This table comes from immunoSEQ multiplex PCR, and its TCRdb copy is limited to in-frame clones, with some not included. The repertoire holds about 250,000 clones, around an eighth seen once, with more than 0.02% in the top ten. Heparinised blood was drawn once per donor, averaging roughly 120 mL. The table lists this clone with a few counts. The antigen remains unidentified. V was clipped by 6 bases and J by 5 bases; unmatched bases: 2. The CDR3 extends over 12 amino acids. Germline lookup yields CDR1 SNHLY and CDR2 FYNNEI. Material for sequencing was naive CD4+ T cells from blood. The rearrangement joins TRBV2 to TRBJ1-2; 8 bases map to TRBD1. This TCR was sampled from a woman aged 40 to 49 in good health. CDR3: CASRRTGYGYTF. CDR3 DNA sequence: TGTGCCAGCAGGCGGACAGGGTATGGCTACACCTTC.